The 28 T cell receptor beta chains listed next were all sequenced from one sample in a study of metastatic and nonmetastatic thyroid tumors. Prior to thyroid surgery, none of the patients had received any treatment. TCRdb reanalyzed the PCR reads with MiXCR. The repertoire consists of about 40,000 clones, with approximately 16% occurring once and the leading ten covering approximately 10%. Sequencing used tumor tissue. The source is a female donor with papillary thyroid cancer or a benign thyroid nodule (not recorded which). Some clones in this sample may be carry-over from other donors' samples.

In this sample, this clone turned up many times. The V and J genes are TRBV10-3 and TRBJ2-3, with D perhaps being TRBD1 or TRBD2 (6 bases each). Germline V gene sequence: CDR1 ENHRY, CDR2 SYGVKD. V lost 6 bases and J lost 2, with 15 bases in between. This CDR3 region has 15 residues. Written as DNA, the CDR3 is TGTGCCATCAGAGAGGGGGGTTTGACCACAGATACGCAGTATTTT. Translated: CAIREGGLTTDTQYF.

V is TRBV19 and J is TRBJ1-1, with 7 positions matching TRBD1. Germline-derived CDR1 and CDR2 are LNHDA and SQIVND (reference sequence). The CDR3 totals 17 residues. Trimming cost V 6 bases and J 1 base; bases outside gene matches: 14. CDR3 residues: CASRSLTGEGWNTEAFF. The CDR3 coding sequence is TGTGCCAGTAGAAGCTTAACAGGGGAAGGTTGGAACACTGAAGCTTTCTTT. Full variable domain (outside the CDR3, taken from reference TRBV19 and TRBJ1-1): DGGITQSPKYLFRKEGQNVTLSCEQNLNHDAMYWYRQDPGQGLRLIYYSQIVNDFQKGDIAEGYSVSREKKESFPLTVTSAQKNPTAFYLCASRSLTGEGWNTEAFFGQGTRLTVV.

This clone appeared many times. The chain couples TRBV5-1 to TRBJ2-3; 9 positions match TRBD2. Germline-derived CDR1 and CDR2 are SGHRS and YFSETQ. CDR3 length: 20 residues. V dropped 4 bases and J dropped 0; count of bases not matched to a gene: 18. The CDR3 DNA reads TGCGCCAGCAGCCCCACGGGCCGGCGTAGCGGGAGTGGGAGCACAGATACGCAGTATTTT. It is translated as CASSPTGRRSGSGSTDTQYF.

In its sample, this clone was seen many times. V and J are TRBV11-2 and TRBJ2-7; TRBD1 is a possible D gene (6 bases). The V gene lost 5 bases and the J gene lost 7 bases, with 15 bases spanning the gap. Germline CDR1 is SGHAT and CDR2 is FQNNGV. CDR3 length: 13 residues. CDR3 sequence: CASSQGSGLEQYF. In DNA form, the CDR3 reads TGTGCCAGCAGCCAGGGGTCAGGCCTAGAGCAGTACTTC.

Ten or more counts support this clone. At the DNA level, this CDR3 is encoded by other sequences in the same sample as well. The V gene is TRBV2, the J gene TRBJ2-1, with D tentatively TRBD2 (5 bases). Germline values: CDR1 SNHLY, CDR2 FYNNEI. V was shortened by 4 bases and J by 7 bases, with 23 bases between the two germline ends. The CDR3 loop spans 17 amino acids. The chain's CDR3 is CASSVGLAPPSQNEQFF. CDR3 sequence (DNA): TGTGCCAGCAGTGTCGGCCTAGCCCCACCGTCACAAAATGAGCAGTTCTTC.

In the case of this clone: A much larger clone is a single base away; this may be a read error. The chain employs TRBV27 and TRBJ2-4, with D possibly being TRBD2 (5 bases). CDR1 is MNHEY and CDR2 is SMNVEV in the germline V gene (reference sequence). V shed 7 bases and J shed 3 bases, with 13 bases lying between them. CDR3 length equals 14 residues. The CDR3 DNA reads as TGTGCCAGCACTAGCCTAGAAAGCAAAAACATTCAGTACTTC. This encodes CASTSLESKNIQYF.

Many counts were recorded for this clone. This chain connects TRBV20-1 to TRBJ1-2; the D gene is possibly TRBD1 (6 bases). Germline loops: CDR1 DFQATT, CDR2 SNEGSKA (reference sequence). With 2 bases removed from V and 7 bases from J, the gap between germline ends came to 14 bases. The CDR3 extends over 13 amino acids. Here the CDR3 reads CSARQYRTVGYTF. The CDR3 DNA is TGCAGTGCTAGACAGTACCGGACAGTTGGCTACACCTTC.

This clone was detected ten times or more. The chain combines TRBV24-1 with TRBJ2-1, with a weak D call TRBD1 (5 bases). The CDR3 sequence is 13 residues long. V was trimmed by 2 bases and J by 8 bases, leaving 9 bases between them. Looked up from germline, CDR1 is KGHDR and CDR2 is SFDVKD. The CDR3 reads CATSDYRYDEQFF. DNA of the CDR3: TGTGCCACCAGTGATTACAGGTACGATGAGCAGTTCTTC.

Sample share makes this clone medium-sized. The chain joins TRBV20-1 to TRBJ2-7; 8 bases line up with TRBD1. Germline trimming cut 4 bases from V and 0 bases from J; bases unmatched to any gene: 5. This CDR3 comprises 14 residues. Germline values: CDR1 DFQATT, CDR2 SNEGSKA (reference sequence). The CDR3 coding sequence is TGCAGTGCTACCGGTACAGGGGGCTCCTACGAGCAGTACTTC. Its translation is CSATGTGGSYEQYF.

With respect to this clone: A much bigger clone sits one base away, suggesting this may be a read error. The rearrangement links TRBV4-1 to TRBJ2-5, with D possibly being TRBD2 (5 bases). Per germline, CDR1 MGHRA and CDR2 YSYEKL. The CDR3 consists of 15 residues. DNA for the CDR3: TGCGCCATCAGCCAATATCGGGGAGTTCAAGAGACCCAGTACTTC. Translating it yields CAISQYRGVQETQYF.

This clone appeared many times. The chain couples TRBV5-1 to TRBJ2-1, with D unclear. The CDR3 totals 16 residues. Germline CDR1 SGHRS, CDR2 YFSETQ. With 4 bases removed from V and 0 bases from J, the gap between germline ends came to 14 bases. CDR3 region: CASSLTGKSSYNEQFF. CDR3 nucleotide sequence: TGCGCCAGCAGCCTGACTGGCAAAAGCTCCTACAATGAGCAGTTCTTC. Looking up the rest from reference TRBV5-1 and TRBJ2-1 gives the full variable domain: KAGVTQTPRYLIKTRGQQVTLSCSPISGHRSVSWYQQTPGQGLQFLFEYFSETQRNKGNFPGRFSGRQFSNSRSEMNVSTLELGDSALYLCASSLTGKSSYNEQFFGPGTRLTVL.

This clone was picked up many times. The chain recombines TRBV7-2 with TRBJ1-3, with a weak D call TRBD1 (6 bases). CDR1 and CDR2 from the germline V gene are SGHTA and FQGNSA. This CDR3 spans 15 amino acids. V lost 4 bases and J lost 1, with 11 bases in between. CDR3 residues: CASSYSTGSGNTIYF. The DNA of the CDR3 is TGTGCCAGCAGCTATTCGACAGGTTCTGGAAACACCATATATTTT.

This clone occurred many times. The chain recombines TRBV5-1 with TRBJ1-6, with D hard to call. V lost 5 bases and J 0 bases, leaving 6 bases between the germline ends. The CDR3 extends over 14 amino acids. The germline gives CDR1 SGHRS, CDR2 YFSETQ. CDR3 amino acids: CASREGSYNSPLHF. In DNA form, the CDR3 reads TGCGCCAGCAGAGAGGGCTCCTATAATTCACCCCTCCACTTT. The full variable domain, its missing parts supplied by reference TRBV5-1 and TRBJ1-6, is KAGVTQTPRYLIKTRGQQVTLSCSPISGHRSVSWYQQTPGQGLQFLFEYFSETQRNKGNFPGRFSGRQFSNSRSEMNVSTLELGDSALYLCASREGSYNSPLHFGNGTRLTVT.

There are many counts of this clone. CDR3 protein: CASSLGVRGVYNEQFF. In DNA form, the CDR3 reads TGTGCCAGCAGCTTGGGCGTCCGAGGAGTATACAATGAGCAGTTCTTC. This chain uses TRBV3-1 with TRBJ2-1, with D unclear. The V gene's germline CDR1 is LGHDT and CDR2 YNNKEL (reference sequence). The CDR3 runs 16 residues. V dropped 5 bases and J dropped 4 bases, with 18 bases sitting between them.

This clone came up many times. The J gene is TRBJ2-7, the V gene TRBV5-1, with 10 bases that match TRBD1. CDR3 length equals 14 residues. The ends lost 4 bases at V and 2 bases at J; junction bases unmatched: 3. The germline CDR1 and CDR2 sequences are SGHRS and YFSETQ. CDR3 protein: CASSPGTGAYEQYF. CDR3 DNA sequence: TGCGCCAGCAGCCCCGGGACAGGGGCCTACGAGCAGTACTTC.

About this clone: Just one base apart from a much larger clone, this may be a read error. The sample has other DNA sequences that encode this CDR3 too. V usage is TRBV5-1 and J usage is TRBJ1-1; D is uncertain. The V and J ends lost 4 bases and 3 bases respectively, with 10 bases between them. Germline CDR1 is SGHRS and CDR2 is YFSETQ. This CDR3 contains 13 residues. In DNA form, the CDR3 reads TGCGCCAGCAGCACGCAAGGAGACACTGAAGCTTTCTTT. Encoded protein: CASSTQGDTEAFF.

As to this clone: The junction does not match germline at one end; this may be a read error. The chain uses TRBV9 and TRBJ1-2; TRBD1 might be the D (5 bases). The germline V gene has CDR1 SGDLS and CDR2 YYNGEE. This CDR3 has 13 amino acids. The CDR3 loop reads CASTPLEGDGYTF. CDR3 bases: TGCGCCAGCACCCCCCTAGAAGGGGATGGCTACACCTTC.

This chain uses TRBV16 with TRBJ2-1; TRBD1 agrees at 11 bases. The CDR3 is 19 residues long. Germline values: CDR1 KGHSY, CDR2 FQNENV. CDR3 DNA: TGTTCTAGTGTGCCAACACCGGGGACAGGGGGAGAGGGATACAATGAGCAGTTCTTC. Protein product: CSSVPTPGTGGEGYNEQFF.

This clone was seen many times. This chain links TRBV7-3 with TRBJ2-3; the match to TRBD1 covers 9 bases. Germline CDR1 and CDR2: SGHTA and FQGTGA. The V and J ends lost 5 bases and 2 bases, in that order; junction bases with no gene match: 8. This CDR3 spans 16 amino acids. CDR3 sequence (DNA): TGTGCCAGCAGCCCCGGGGACAGGGCCACCACAGATACGCAGTATTTT. It is translated as CASSPGDRATTDTQYF. The whole variable domain, filled in from reference TRBV7-3 and TRBJ2-3, reads GAGVSQTPSNKVTEKGKYVELRCDPISGHTALYWYRQSLGQGPEFLIYFQGTGAADDSGLPNDRFFAVRPEGSVSTLKIQRTERGDSAVYLCASSPGDRATTDTQYFGPGTRLTVL.

This clone was detected ten times or more. The chain couples TRBV20-1 to TRBJ2-7, with D unresolved. The CDR3 consists of 12 residues. Germline loops: CDR1 DFQATT, CDR2 SNEGSKA (reference sequence). The germline V and J ends were trimmed by 2 bases and 0 bases, with 5 bases remaining between them. The chain's CDR3 is CSARQSSYEQYF. CDR3 nucleotide sequence: TGCAGTGCTAGACAGAGCTCCTACGAGCAGTACTTC.

This clone showed up many times. V is TRBV28 and J is TRBJ2-1; D is possibly TRBD2 (6 bases). The CDR3 has 13 residues. From germline, CDR1 is MDHEN and CDR2 SYDVKM. V gave up 5 bases and J gave up 7 bases, with 12 bases separating them. The CDR3: CASSASGFNEQFF. Written as DNA, the CDR3 is TGTGCCAGCAGTGCCAGCGGGTTTAATGAGCAGTTCTTC.

The rearrangement joins TRBV30 to TRBJ2-6, with D possibly TRBD2 on 6 matching bases. CDR3 length equals 17 residues. CDR1 is GTSNPN, CDR2 SVGIG, per germline (reference sequence). V gave up 3 bases and J gave up 0 bases, with 15 bases separating them. The CDR3 loop is CAWSRAGTHSGANVLTF. CDR3 sequence (DNA): TGTGCCTGGAGCAGGGCGGGGACCCACTCTGGGGCCAACGTCCTGACTTTC. Full variable domain (outside the CDR3, taken from reference TRBV30 and TRBJ2-6): SQTIHQWPATLVQPVGSPLSLECTVEGTSNPNLYWYRQAAGRGLQLLFYSVGIGQISSEVPQNLSASRPQDRQFILSSKKLLLSDSGFYLCAWSRAGTHSGANVLTFGAGSRLTVL.

This clone was picked up a small number of times. A clone one base away is much larger, so this may be a read error. CDR3 amino acids: CAISLAGPGKLFF. Here the CDR3 DNA reads TGTGCCATCAGTTTAGCAGGGCCCGGAAAACTGTTTTTT. The chain combines TRBV12-3 or TRBV12-4 with TRBJ1-4, with D tentatively TRBD1 (5 bases). The CDR3 runs 13 residues.

This clone appeared many times. This chain joins TRBV19 and TRBJ2-1; the D gene is possibly TRBD2 (5 bases). Germline V gene lookup returns CDR1 LNHDA and CDR2 SQIVND (reference sequence). Trimming pared 1 base from V and 0 bases from J, leaving 7 bases between. This CDR3 is 15 amino acids long. The CDR3 bases are TGTGCCAGTAGTATAGCGGGAAGCTCCTACAATGAGCAGTTCTTC. Protein: CASSIAGSSYNEQFF.

This clone appeared a few times. A much bigger clone sits one base away, suggesting this may be a read error. The chain uses TRBV5-4 and TRBJ1-6; D remains ambiguous. V was clipped by 0 bases and J by 8 bases, with 9 bases between them. Germline lookup yields CDR1 SGHNT and CDR2 YYREEE (reference sequence). The CDR3 has 14 amino acids. CDR3 nucleotides: TGTGCCAGCAGCTTGGATCACCGGGATTCACCCCTCCACTTT. The encoded protein is CASSLDHRDSPLHF.

The sample holds many counts of this clone. The V and J genes are TRBV28 and TRBJ1-1, with D hard to call. V was clipped by 6 bases and J by 4 bases, with 12 bases between them. The CDR3 totals 13 residues. Germline lookup yields CDR1 MDHEN and CDR2 SYDVKM. In DNA form, the CDR3 reads TGTGCCAGCAGCCCCCCCCAGGCCACTGAAGCTTTCTTT. Its translation is CASSPPQATEAFF. The full variable domain, with the rest looked up from reference TRBV28 and TRBJ1-1, is DVKVTQSSRYLVKRTGEKVFLECVQDMDHENMFWYRQDPGLGLRLIYFSYDVKMKEKGDIPEGYSVSREKKERFSLILESASTNQTSMYLCASSPPQATEAFFGQGTRLTVV.

This clone has only a few counts. Being one base from a much bigger clone, this may be a read error. CDR3 in amino acids: CTTSDGGGRRTQYF. For the CDR3, the DNA is TGTACCACCAGTGATGGGGGGGGTAGGAGGACCCAGTACTTC. The chain recombines TRBV24-1 with TRBJ2-5, with 7 bases identical to TRBD2. Germline lookup yields CDR1 KGHDR and CDR2 SFDVKD. The CDR3 is 14 amino acids.

This clone was found many times. V usage is TRBV7-3 and J usage is TRBJ2-1, with 8 nucleotides matching TRBD2. V was clipped by 2 bases and J by 7 bases; unmatched bases: 10. CDR3 length: 16 amino acids. Germline assignment: CDR1 SGHTA and CDR2 FQGTGA. The CDR3 sequence: CASSLGSGRVSNEQFF. CDR3 DNA sequence: TGTGCCAGCAGCTTAGGGAGCGGGAGAGTCTCAAATGAGCAGTTCTTC.